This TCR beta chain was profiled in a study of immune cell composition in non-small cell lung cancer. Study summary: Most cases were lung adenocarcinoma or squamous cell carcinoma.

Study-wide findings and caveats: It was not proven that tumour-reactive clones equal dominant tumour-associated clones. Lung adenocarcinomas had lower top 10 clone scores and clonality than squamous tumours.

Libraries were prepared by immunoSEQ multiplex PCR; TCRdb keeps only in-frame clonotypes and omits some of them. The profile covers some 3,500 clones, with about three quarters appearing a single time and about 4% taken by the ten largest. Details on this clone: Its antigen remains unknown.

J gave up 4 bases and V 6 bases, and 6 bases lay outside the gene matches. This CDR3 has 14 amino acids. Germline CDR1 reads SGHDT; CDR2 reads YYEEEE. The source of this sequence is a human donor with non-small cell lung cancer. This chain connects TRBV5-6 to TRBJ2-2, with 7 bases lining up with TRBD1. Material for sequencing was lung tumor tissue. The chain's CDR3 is CASTGTALTGELFF. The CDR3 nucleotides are TGTGCCAGCACCGGGACAGCCCTCACCGGGGAGCTGTTTTTT.